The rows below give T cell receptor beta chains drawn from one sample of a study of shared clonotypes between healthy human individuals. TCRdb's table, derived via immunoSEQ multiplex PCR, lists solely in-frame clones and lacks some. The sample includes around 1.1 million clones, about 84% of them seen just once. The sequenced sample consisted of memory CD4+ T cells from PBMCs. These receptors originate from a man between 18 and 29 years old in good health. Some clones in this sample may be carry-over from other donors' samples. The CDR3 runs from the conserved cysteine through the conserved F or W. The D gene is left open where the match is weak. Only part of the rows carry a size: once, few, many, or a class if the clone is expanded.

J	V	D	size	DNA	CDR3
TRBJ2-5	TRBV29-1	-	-	TGCAGCGTTGACAGGGCTCGTCAAGAGACCCAGTACTTC	CSVDRARQETQYF
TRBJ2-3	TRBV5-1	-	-	TGCGCCAGCAGCTTGTTAGGGTTTGGTAGCACAGATACGCAGTATTTT	CASSLLGFGSTDTQYF
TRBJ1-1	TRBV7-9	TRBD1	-	TGTGCCAGCAGCCGCCCACAGGGGGAGGAAGCTTTCTTT	CASSRPQGEEAFF
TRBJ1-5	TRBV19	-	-	TGTGCCAGTAGTACCGTTGGGGGGAGCAATCAGCCCCAGCATTTT	CASSTVGGSNQPQHF
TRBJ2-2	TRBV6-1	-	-	TGTGCCAGCAGTTCCCGGGACGCCCTATCCGGGGAGCTGTTTTTT	CASSSRDALSGELFF
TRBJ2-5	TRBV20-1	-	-	TGCAGTGCTAGTTTTAGAGAGACCCAGTACTTC	CSASFRETQYF
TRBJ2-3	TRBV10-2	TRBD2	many	TGCGCCAGCAGCGGGGGGAATACGCAGTATTTT	CASSGGNTQYF
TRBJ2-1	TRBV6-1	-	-	TGTGCCAGCAGTGACCAAGGGGGCAATGAGCAGTTCTTC	CASSDQGGNEQFF
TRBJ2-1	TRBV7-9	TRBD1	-	TGTGCCAGCAGCCAACTTAGGGGACAGGGGGGAGGTGAGCAGTTCTTC	CASSQLRGQGGGEQFF
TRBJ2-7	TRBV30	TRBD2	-	TGTGCCTGGAGACTAGCGGGAGGGACCTACGAGCAGTACTTC	CAWRLAGGTYEQYF
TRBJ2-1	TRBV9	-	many	TGTGCCAGCAGCGCCCCCGGGTTAGCTGGCAATGAGCAGTTCTTC	CASSAPGLAGNEQFF
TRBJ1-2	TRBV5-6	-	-	TGTGCCAGCAGCTTGGTCGGGGATTTCTATGGCTACACCTTC	CASSLVGDFYGYTF
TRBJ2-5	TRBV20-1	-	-	TGCAGTGCCCCGCAGCGGGAGACCCAGTACTTC	CSAPQRETQYF
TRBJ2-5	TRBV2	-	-	TGTGCCAGCAGTCCCCAGACACCCCAAGAGACCCAGTACTTC	CASSPQTPQETQYF
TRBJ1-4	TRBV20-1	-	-	TGCAGTGCTGTGGATGAAAAACTGTTTTTT	CSAVDEKLFF
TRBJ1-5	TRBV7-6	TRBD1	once	TGTGCCAGCAGCTTAAGGCCAGGGGGAAATTCCGGTCTTCAGCCCCAGCATTTT	CASSLRPGGNSGLQPQHF
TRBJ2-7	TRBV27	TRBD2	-	TGTGCCAGCAGTTTACGACTAGCGGTCCCCTACGAGCAGTACTTC	CASSLRLAVPYEQYF
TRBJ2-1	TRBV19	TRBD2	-	TGTGCCAGTAGTGGTACCGCCTTTAGCGGGAGCAACAATGAGCAGTTCTTC	CASSGTAFSGSNNEQFF
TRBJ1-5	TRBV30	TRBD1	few	TGTGCCGGAGGACAGGGTCTTCAGCCCCAGCATTTT	CAGGQGLQPQHF
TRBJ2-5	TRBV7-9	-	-	TGTGCCAGCAGCCTACTACAGGGTATACAAGAGACCCAGTACTTC	CASSLLQGIQETQYF
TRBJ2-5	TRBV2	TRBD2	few	TGTGCCAGCAGTCGGACTAGCGGGCACCAAGAGACCCAGTACTTC	CASSRTSGHQETQYF
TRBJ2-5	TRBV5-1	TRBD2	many	TGCGCCAGCAGCGCTAGCGGAGCGGGAGGGCCGGGGGAGACCCAGTACTTC	CASSASGAGGPGETQYF
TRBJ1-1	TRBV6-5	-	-	TGTGCCAGCAGTACCCCAAAGAACACTGAAGCTTTCTTT	CASSTPKNTEAFF
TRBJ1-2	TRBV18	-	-	TGTGCCAGCTCACCACCAAACAGGGATCGCTATGGCTACACCTTC	CASSPPNRDRYGYTF
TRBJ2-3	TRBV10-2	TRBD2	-	TGCGCCACGACTCCTAGCGGGAGTGCTTCAGATACGCAGTATTTT	CATTPSGSASDTQYF
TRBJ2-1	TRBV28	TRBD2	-	TGTGCCAGCAGCCTGCCCAGGACTAGCTTGAATGAGCAGTTCTTC	CASSLPRTSLNEQFF
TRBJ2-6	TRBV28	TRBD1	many	TGTGCCAGCAGCTATCAGGGGGCCGGGGCCAACGTCCTGACTTTC	CASSYQGAGANVLTF
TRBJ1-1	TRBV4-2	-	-	TGTGCCAGCAGCCAAGTTACAGGGAACACTGAAGCTTTCTTT	CASSQVTGNTEAFF
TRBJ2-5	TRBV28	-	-	TGTGCCAGCAGGGCCCGACCCTACCAAGAGACCCAGTACTTC	CASRARPYQETQYF
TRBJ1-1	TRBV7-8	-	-	TGTGCCAGCAGCTTAGTGTCCGGGAACACTGAAGCTTTCTTT	CASSLVSGNTEAFF
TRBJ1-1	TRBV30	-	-	TGTGCCTGGAGTACCCGACAGTTCGAATCCGCTGAAGCTTTCTTT	CAWSTRQFESAEAFF
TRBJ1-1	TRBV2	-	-	TGTGCCAGCAGTGTTACCGAAGCTTTCTTT	CASSVTEAFF
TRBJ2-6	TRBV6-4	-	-	TGTGCCAGCAGCCTCCTAGGGGGGACTGGGGCCAACGTCCTGACTTTC	CASSLLGGTGANVLTF